This T cell receptor (beta chain) derives from a study of T cell responses to AZD1222 COVID-19 vaccine. Study-level results: Spike-specific TCR repertoires showed rising breadth and depth after two AZD1222 doses.

Looked up from germline, CDR1 is SGHNT and CDR2 is YYREEE (reference sequence). There are 16 residues in the CDR3. The trim removed 2 bases at V and 2 bases at J, leaving 7 bases unmatched. With regard to this clone: The antigen is not known.

The assay was immunoSEQ multiplex PCR, and TCRdb's table has in-frame clones only and misses some. The sample lists some 120,000 clones, more than 70% occurring once. The source is an adult in good health. The V gene is TRBV5-4, the J gene TRBJ2-3; 8 bases map to TRBD2. The sequencing used peripheral blood, collected on day 0 of AZD1222 vaccination. The CDR3 loop is CASSLRSGGATDTQYF. CDR3 bases: TGTGCCAGCAGCTTAAGGTCGGGGGGGGCCACAGATACGCAGTATTTT.